This T cell receptor beta chain emerged from a study of blood T cell repertoires in COVID-19. Profiled with immunoSEQ multiplex PCR; TCRdb holds only in-frame clones, not every one. The table has more than 150,000 clones, more than 85% seen once. The germline V and J ends were trimmed by 2 bases and 4 bases, with 8 bases remaining between them. The germline gives CDR1 MNHEY, CDR2 SVGAGI. The CDR3 runs to 13 residues. The sequence came from a man between 60 and 75 years old with COVID-19, enrolled during active disease. V and J are TRBV6-5 and TRBJ1-2; D call uncertain. Sequenced: peripheral blood. The CDR3 sequence is CASSYAASYGYTF. DNA of the CDR3: TGTGCCAGCAGTTACGCAGCTAGCTATGGCTACACCTTC.